Below are 31 T cell receptor beta chains sequenced from a single sample in a study of blood T cell repertoires in COVID-19. Sequencing was performed with immunoSEQ multiplex PCR; in TCRdb, only in-frame clones are kept and a portion is missing. This table has about 140,000 clones, approximately 88% appearing once. The source material was PBMCs or T cells enriched from blood (not recorded which). These receptors all stem from a man aged 35-49 years with acute COVID-19.

The genes are TRBV30 and TRBJ2-7; TRBD1 aligns across 10 bases. Germline assignment: CDR1 GTSNPN and CDR2 SVGIG (reference sequence). The CDR3 is 15 amino acids. V lost 6 bases to trimming and J lost 7 bases; unmatched junction nucleotides: 15. CDR3 nucleotide sequence: TGTGCCTGCCAAAAGGGGGGACAGGGGTTGAAGGAGCAGTACTTC. Its translation: CACQKGGQGLKEQYF. The variable domain in full, completed from reference TRBV30 and TRBJ2-7, reads SQTIHQWPATLVQPVGSPLSLECTVEGTSNPNLYWYRQAAGRGLQLLFYSVGIGQISSEVPQNLSASRPQDRQFILSSKKLLLSDSGFYLCACQKGGQGLKEQYFGPGTRLTVT.

The chain recombines TRBV4-3 with TRBJ1-2; 10 bases map to TRBD1. Germline CDR1 is LGHNA and CDR2 is YSLEER. This CDR3 contains 14 residues. V lost 4 bases and J lost 6; bases outside the gene matches: 5. The CDR3 region is CASSPRQGANGYTF. DNA for the CDR3: TGCGCCAGCAGCCCACGACAGGGGGCAAATGGCTACACCTTC.

This clone was counted between two and nine times. This rearrangement joins TRBV6-5 to TRBJ1-2; D is possibly TRBD1 (6 bases). Trimming left V 6 bases short and J 8 bases short, with 19 bases between. CDR1 is MNHEY and CDR2 is SVGAGI in the germline V gene. The CDR3 has 14 residues. The DNA of the CDR3 is TGTGCCAGCAGCTACCCAGACAGGACGAGAGGCTACACCTTC. Amino acids: CASSYPDRTRGYTF.

V and J are TRBV4-3 and TRBJ2-3, with 12 positions matching TRBD2. CDR1 is LGHNA and CDR2 is YSLEER in the germline V gene. This CDR3 spans 17 amino acids. V lost 0 bases and J lost 5; bases outside the gene matches: 6. CDR3 DNA sequence: TGCGCCAGCAGCCAAGATACGACTAGCGGGAGCCTAGATACGCAGTATTTT. Protein product: CASSQDTTSGSLDTQYF.

The V and J genes are TRBV11-3 and TRBJ1-1; D unclear. This CDR3 region has 12 residues. Germline assignment: CDR1 SGHNT and CDR2 YENEEA. V lost 5 bases to trimming and J lost 8 bases, with 12 bases between them. CDR3 loop: CASSKNGEEAFF. The CDR3 DNA is TGTGCCAGCAGCAAGAACGGAGAAGAAGCTTTCTTT.

This clone was observed a few times. The chain combines TRBV7-6 with TRBJ2-2; possibly TRBD2 for D (5 bases). Trimming took off 3 bases at V and 7 bases at J, with 15 bases between the two ends. Germline lookup yields CDR1 SGHVS and CDR2 FNYEAQ. The CDR3 runs 15 residues. CDR3 bases: TGTGCCAGCAGCTTCCTTAGCGAGGCTGGCGGGGAGCTGTTTTTT. Its protein is CASSFLSEAGGELFF.

The CDR3: CASSLPSGSGNTIYF. The CDR3 bases are TGCGCCAGCAGTCTACCCTCAGGGTCTGGAAACACCATATATTTT. The rearrangement joins TRBV10-2 to TRBJ1-3, with D possibly matching TRBD1 (5 bases). Per germline, CDR1 WSHSY and CDR2 SAAADI. CDR3 length: 15 residues. Trimming shortened V by 5 bases and J by 1 base, and 12 bases separated the two germline ends.

The chain recombines TRBV7-2 with TRBJ1-4; D not resolved. The V end was cut by 1 base, the J end by 4 bases, with 10 bases between. The germline V gene encodes CDR1 SGHTA and CDR2 FQGNSA. This CDR3 has 15 amino acids. In nucleotides, the CDR3 is TGTGCCAGCAGCTTAGGGGCAGCCGTTAATGAAAAACTGTTTTTT. Amino acids: CASSLGAAVNEKLFF.

This chain uses TRBV13 with TRBJ1-3; no definite D call. This CDR3 has 15 amino acids. Trimming took off 4 bases at V and 3 bases at J, with 13 bases between the two ends. Germline V lookup: CDR1 PRHDT, CDR2 FYEKMQ (reference sequence). The CDR3 DNA follows: TGTGCCAGCAGCTCTCGAGGATATGTTGGAAACACCATATATTTT. This gives the protein CASSSRGYVGNTIYF.

J is TRBJ2-1 and V is TRBV3-1 (or the pseudogene TRBV3-2), with D unresolved. Germline V gene lookup returns CDR1 LGHDT and CDR2 YNNKEL (reference sequence). This CDR3 is built from 13 residues. Deletions cut 6 bases from V and 4 bases from J, with 10 bases between. CDR3 bases: TGTGCCAGCAGACCCCCGAGATACAATGAGCAGTTCTTC. This encodes CASRPPRYNEQFF.

The rearrangement joins TRBV7-9 to TRBJ2-7; 9 positions match TRBD1. Trimming cost V 5 bases and J 1 base; bases outside gene matches: 6. The germline CDR1 and CDR2 sequences are SEHNR and FQNEAQ (reference sequence). CDR3 size: 15 residues. CDR3 DNA sequence: TGTGCCAGCAGCCCGGGACAGGGTAATTCCTACGAGCAGTACTTC. Its translation is CASSPGQGNSYEQYF.

V is TRBV7-2 and J is TRBJ1-1; D call uncertain. The CDR3 loop spans 14 amino acids. V gave up 5 bases and J gave up 8 bases, with 18 bases separating them. Germline-derived CDR1 and CDR2 are SGHTA and FQGNSA. This CDR3 reads CASSPRLSGREAFF. CDR3 in DNA: TGTGCCAGCAGCCCCCGTTTATCGGGGAGGGAAGCTTTCTTT. The variable domain in full, with the rest retrieved from reference TRBV7-2 and TRBJ1-1, is GAGVSQSPSNKVTEKGKDVELRCDPISGHTALYWYRQSLGQGLEFLIYFQGNSAPDKSGLPSDRFSAERTGGSVSTLTIQRTQQEDSAVYLCASSPRLSGREAFFGQGTRLTVV.

V gene TRBV28 combines with J gene TRBJ1-2; 8 nucleotides line up with TRBD1. Germline loops: CDR1 MDHEN, CDR2 SYDVKM. The CDR3 is made up of 14 amino acids. Unmatched junction bases numbered 4, after V lost 2 bases and J lost 5 bases. The chain's CDR3 is CASSLTGGGYGYTF. The CDR3 coding sequence is TGTGCCAGCAGTTTAACAGGGGGTGGATATGGCTACACCTTC.

J is TRBJ1-4 and V is TRBV3-1 (or the pseudogene TRBV3-2), with D possibly TRBD1 on 5 matching bases. Trimming pared 2 bases from V and 3 bases from J, leaving 19 bases between. Germline CDR1 reads LGHDT; CDR2 reads YNNKEL (reference sequence). CDR3 length equals 18 residues. The CDR3 sequence is CASSQSTGLWGSNEKLFF. The CDR3, as DNA: TGTGCCAGCAGCCAATCAACAGGCTTGTGGGGATCTAATGAAAAACTGTTTTTT.

The rearrangement joins TRBV6-5 to TRBJ1-4; D unresolved. The CDR3 is 15 amino acids. The germline CDR1 and CDR2 sequences are MNHEY and SVGAGI. Trimming took 0 bases from V and 7 from J, leaving 12 bases between them. The CDR3 bases are TGTGCCAGCAGTTACTCGGCGGGAAATGGTGAAAAACTGTTTTTT. It specifies CASSYSAGNGEKLFF.

This chain links TRBV3-1 (or the pseudogene TRBV3-2) with TRBJ2-3; 10 nucleotides align to TRBD1. CDR1 and CDR2 (germline): LGHDT, YNNKEL (reference sequence). Trimming removed 4 bases from V and 3 bases from J; junction bases left unmatched: 7. The CDR3 length is 16 residues. The CDR3 coding sequence is TGTGCCAGCAGCCCCCGGGACAGGGGTTTAACAGATACGCAGTATTTT. It codes for CASSPRDRGLTDTQYF.

The chain has TRBV5-1 and TRBJ1-5, with D unclear. This CDR3 contains 13 residues. Germline CDR1 and CDR2: SGHRS and YFSETQ. The V end was cut by 8 bases, the J end by 6 bases, with 15 bases between. CDR3 amino acids: CASGVGEGQPQHF. For the CDR3, the DNA is TGCGCCAGTGGGGTCGGGGAAGGTCAGCCCCAGCATTTT.

The chain recombines TRBV6-5 with TRBJ1-6; tentatively, D is TRBD1 (6 bases). The V and J ends lost 11 bases and 5 bases respectively, with 13 bases between them. In germline, CDR1 is MNHEY, CDR2 SVGAGI. CDR3 length: 13 residues. The CDR3 nucleotides are TGTGCCGGAGGACAGCCGAATAATTCACCCCTCCACTTT. This codes for CAGGQPNNSPLHF.

V and J are TRBV25-1 and TRBJ2-1, with D possibly TRBD2 on 5 matching bases. The CDR3 is made up of 14 amino acids. Germline V lookup: CDR1 MGHDK, CDR2 SYGVNS. The V end lost 3 bases, the J end lost 6 bases, and 12 bases lay between the germline ends. CDR3 residues: CASSEAGRPNEQFF. DNA for the CDR3: TGTGCCAGCAGTGAGGCGGGTCGTCCCAATGAGCAGTTCTTC.

The rearrangement joins TRBV7-6 to TRBJ2-1, with TRBD2 matching 7 bases. Losses at the gene ends were 1 base for V and 4 bases for J; bases not matched to a gene: 7. Germline assignment: CDR1 SGHVS and CDR2 FNYEAQ. There are 16 residues in the CDR3. The CDR3: CASSLGWEGRYNEQFF. CDR3 coding DNA: TGTGCCAGCAGCTTAGGTTGGGAGGGCCGGTACAATGAGCAGTTCTTC.

This sequence joins TRBV7-2 and TRBJ2-1; the D is unclear. V was pared by 2 bases and J by 0 bases, with 8 bases between. This CDR3 region has 15 residues. Germline V CDR1 and CDR2: SGHTA, FQGNSA. The CDR3 DNA reads as TGTGCCAGCAGCTTATTCCCATCCTCCTACAATGAGCAGTTCTTC. Translated: CASSLFPSSYNEQFF. The full variable domain, in which reference TRBV7-2 and TRBJ2-1 provide the parts outside the CDR3, is GAGVSQSPSNKVTEKGKDVELRCDPISGHTALYWYRQSLGQGLEFLIYFQGNSAPDKSGLPSDRFSAERTGGSVSTLTIQRTQQEDSAVYLCASSLFPSSYNEQFFGPGTRLTVL.

This chain links TRBV6-5 with TRBJ1-1; possible D gene TRBD1, 5 bases. The CDR3 sequence is 15 residues long. Germline V gene lookup returns CDR1 MNHEY and CDR2 SVGAGI. Trimming took 6 bases from V and 5 from J, leaving 19 bases between them. For the CDR3, the DNA is TGTGCCAGCAGCGACTCGCCGGGGGGAAGGACTGAAGCTTTCTTT. Amino acid sequence: CASSDSPGGRTEAFF.

The chain is built from TRBV19 and TRBJ1-4, with 9 bases aligning to TRBD1. V dropped 5 bases and J dropped 6; count of bases not matched to a gene: 7. The CDR3 is 15 amino acids. Germline V gene sequence: CDR1 LNHDA, CDR2 SQIVND (reference sequence). The CDR3 sequence: CASSVDRGLDEKLFF. The CDR3 bases are TGTGCCAGTAGTGTTGACAGGGGGTTGGATGAAAAACTGTTTTTT.

The count of this clone is one. The rearrangement joins TRBV7-9 to TRBJ1-3; 9 bases match TRBD1. Germline CDR1 reads SEHNR; CDR2 reads FQNEAQ (reference sequence). V gave up 4 bases and J gave up 0 bases; unmatched junction bases: 7. The CDR3 contains 17 residues. CDR3 DNA sequence: TGTGCCAGCAGCTCAACCGGGACAGGGAGCTCTGGAAACACCATATATTTT. The encoded protein is CASSSTGTGSSGNTIYF.

The gene calls are TRBV7-8 and TRBJ1-2; D not resolved. This CDR3 is built from 14 residues. The V end lost 5 bases, the J end lost 5 bases, and 15 bases lay between the germline ends. Germline V CDR1 and CDR2: SGHVS, FQNEAQ. CDR3 sequence (DNA): TGTGCCAGCAGCCCCGGGTCAGCCAAATATGGCTACACCTTC. Amino acids: CASSPGSAKYGYTF.

The chain links TRBV10-2 to TRBJ1-5, with D possibly TRBD1 on 5 matching bases. Trimming removed 7 bases from V and 5 bases from J, with 15 bases in between. Germline-derived CDR1 and CDR2 are WSHSY and SAAADI. The CDR3 extends over 14 amino acids. The CDR3: CASTNSGNHQPQHF. In DNA, the CDR3 is TGCGCCAGCACAAATTCAGGGAATCATCAGCCCCAGCATTTT.

The V call is TRBV2, the J call TRBJ2-1, with 11 bases aligning to TRBD2. Looked up from germline, CDR1 is SNHLY and CDR2 is FYNNEI. This CDR3 is 16 amino acids long. V was pared by 6 bases and J by 5 bases, with 9 bases of the junction left unmatched. This CDR3 reads CASRRLAGIRDNEQFF. In DNA, the CDR3 is TGTGCCAGCAGGAGACTAGCGGGGATCCGCGACAATGAGCAGTTCTTC. The full variable domain, rest sourced from reference TRBV2 and TRBJ2-1, is EPEVTQTPSHQVTQMGQEVILRCVPISNHLYFYWYRQILGQKVEFLVSFYNNEISEKSEIFDDQFSVERPDGSNFTLKIRSTKLEDSAMYFCASRRLAGIRDNEQFFGPGTRLTVL.

The chain is built from TRBV4-3 and TRBJ1-3, with D tentatively TRBD1 (6 bases). V was clipped by 4 bases and J by 4 bases, with 14 bases between them. Germline values: CDR1 LGHNA, CDR2 YSLEER. CDR3 length: 15 residues. CDR3 sequence: CASSLARQVGNTIYF. CDR3 sequence (DNA): TGCGCCAGCAGCCTTGCTAGACAGGTCGGAAACACCATATATTTT.

This rearrangement joins TRBV2 to TRBJ2-5; 9 nucleotides align to TRBD2. CDR3 length: 14 amino acids. Trimming at V came to 2 bases and at J to 4 bases, leaving 2 bases not matched to a gene. Germline V lookup: CDR1 SNHLY, CDR2 FYNNEI. This CDR3 is CASSERSGRETQYF. The CDR3 coding sequence is TGTGCCAGCAGTGAACGTAGCGGGAGAGAGACCCAGTACTTC.

This clone was detected once. V is TRBV19 and J is TRBJ2-1; 7 positions agree with TRBD1. The CDR3 contains 16 residues. V trimming: 1 base; J trimming: 0 bases; junction bases outside the gene matches: 3. Germline V gives CDR1 LNHDA, CDR2 SQIVND (reference sequence). The DNA of the CDR3 is TGTGCCAGTAGTATAGTAGCAGGGGGCTCCTACAATGAGCAGTTCTTC. It specifies CASSIVAGGSYNEQFF.

This rearrangement joins TRBV20-1 to TRBJ2-7, with 7 bases identical to TRBD2. Trimming cost V 3 bases and J 0 bases; bases outside gene matches: 8. This CDR3 is 15 amino acids long. CDR1 and CDR2 (germline): DFQATT, SNEGSKA (reference sequence). The CDR3 DNA is TGCAGTGCTAGTTGGGCCCAGCGGGGCTCCTACGAGCAGTACTTC. Protein: CSASWAQRGSYEQYF.